Below are 18 T cell receptor beta chains sequenced from a single sample in a study of CD8 T cells in Susac syndrome. Random hexamers served to reverse transcribe about 0.5 to 1 ug RNA. MiXCR, run by TCRdb on the immunoSEQ multiplex PCR reads, gives a single entry per CDR3 protein. The profile shows 150,000 to 200,000 distinct CDR3 sequences, around 94% of them singletons. Sequenced input: CD4+ T cells from PBMCs. These receptor sequences come from a human donor in good health.

The chain carries TRBV29-1 and TRBJ2-1; 9 bases are a match to TRBD2. Germline V gives CDR1 SQVTM, CDR2 ANQGSEA. Unmatched junction bases numbered 10, after V lost 6 bases and J lost 1 base. This CDR3 has 16 amino acids. The CDR3 sequence is CSVQTPSGASYNEQFF. CDR3 DNA: TGCAGCGTCCAAACCCCTAGCGGGGCTTCCTACAATGAGCAGTTCTTC.

The V gene is TRBV3-1, the J gene TRBJ2-7; 8 bases align to TRBD2. CDR3 size: 13 residues. Germline V gene data show CDR1 as LGHDT and CDR2 as YNNKEL (reference sequence). V trimming: 4 bases; J trimming: 3 bases; junction bases outside the gene matches: 2. This chain's CDR3 is CASSPRGGYEQYF. CDR3 sequence (DNA): TGTGCCAGCAGCCCACGGGGGGGCTACGAGCAGTACTTC.

The chain combines TRBV12-3 or TRBV12-4 with TRBJ2-3; 9 bases agree with TRBD2. With 2 bases clipped from V and 6 bases from J, the junction kept 9 bases outside the gene matches. This CDR3 comprises 16 residues. The CDR3 region is CASSLRTSAPLDTQYF. The CDR3 bases are TGTGCCAGCAGTTTAAGGACTAGCGCACCCTTGGATACGCAGTATTTT.

V gene TRBV29-1 combines with J gene TRBJ1-1, with D perhaps matching TRBD1 (5 bases). Trimming removed 4 bases at V and 0 bases at J, with 9 bases between. Germline V gene sequence: CDR1 SQVTM, CDR2 ANQGSEA. The CDR3 contains 13 residues. The CDR3 DNA follows: TGCAGCGTTGTTGTACAGGTGAACACTGAAGCTTTCTTT. Translating gives CSVVVQVNTEAFF.

The rearrangement uses TRBV2 and TRBJ2-5; TRBD2 is a possible D gene (5 bases). CDR3 length equals 11 residues. V lost 7 bases and J lost 5, with 8 bases in between. CDR1 and CDR2 (germline): SNHLY, FYNNEI. The CDR3 loop reads CASKLAETQYF. CDR3 nucleotide sequence: TGTGCCAGCAAGTTAGCGGAGACCCAGTACTTC. Variable domain in full (rest from reference TRBV2 and TRBJ2-5): EPEVTQTPSHQVTQMGQEVILRCVPISNHLYFYWYRQILGQKVEFLVSFYNNEISEKSEIFDDQFSVERPDGSNFTLKIRSTKLEDSAMYFCASKLAETQYFGPGTRLLVL.

This chain joins TRBV29-1 and TRBJ2-7; D unresolved. Germline CDR1 SQVTM, CDR2 ANQGSEA. The CDR3 length is 15 residues. With 1 base removed from V and 2 bases from J, the gap between germline ends came to 15 bases. The CDR3 nucleotides are TGCAGCGTTGAAGCTCCCGACGGAGCTCCCTACGAGCAGTACTTC. It yields the protein CSVEAPDGAPYEQYF.

V usage is TRBV9 and J usage is TRBJ2-2; D is unclear. The length of the CDR3 is 15 residues. Germline lookup yields CDR1 SGDLS and CDR2 YYNGEE. V lost 4 bases and J lost 0, with 10 bases in between. CDR3 sequence (DNA): TGTGCCAGCAGCATCGGCCCACCGAACACCGGGGAGCTGTTTTTT. This gives the protein CASSIGPPNTGELFF.

The V gene is TRBV19, the J gene TRBJ2-1; no clear D gene. V lost 1 base and J 9 bases, leaving 16 bases between the germline ends. Germline CDR1 is LNHDA and CDR2 is SQIVND (reference sequence). The CDR3 spans 15 residues. The CDR3 sequence is CASSIGLGRRPEQFF. The CDR3 region has the DNA TGTGCCAGTAGTATAGGCTTAGGAAGGCGGCCTGAGCAGTTCTTC.

The CDR3 DNA reads as TGCAGCGTTGTGAAGAGACTGAACACTGAAGCTTTCTTT. It codes for CSVVKRLNTEAFF. J is TRBJ1-1 and V is TRBV29-1; D ambiguous. V lost 4 bases and J lost 0, with 9 bases in between. This CDR3 has 13 amino acids. CDR1 SQVTM and CDR2 ANQGSEA come from the germline V gene.

This chain connects TRBV6-1 to TRBJ1-5; D unclear. The V end was cut by 7 bases, the J end by 0 bases, with 7 bases between. Per germline, CDR1 MNHNS and CDR2 SASEGT. The CDR3 length is 13 residues. The CDR3, as DNA: TGTGCCAGCAAAACAGCTAGCAATCAGCCCCAGCATTTT. This codes for CASKTASNQPQHF.

The chain has TRBV6-2 or TRBV6-3 and TRBJ2-6; D is uncertain. CDR1 and CDR2 (germline): MNHEY, SVGEGT. This CDR3 is 13 amino acids long. V was clipped by 7 bases and J by 2 bases, with 6 bases between them. The CDR3 nucleotides read TGTGCCAGCAACCCGACTGGGGCCAACGTCCTGACTTTC. This gives the protein CASNPTGANVLTF.

The chain carries TRBV28 and TRBJ2-6; 9 nucleotides line up with TRBD1. J lost 2 bases, V lost 5 bases, and 1 base had no gene match. This CDR3 is 15 amino acids long. CDR1 MDHEN and CDR2 SYDVKM come from the germline V gene. CDR3 sequence (DNA): TGTGCCAGCAGTGACAGGGGGACTGGGGCCAACGTCCTGACTTTC. Its protein is CASSDRGTGANVLTF.

V is TRBV14 and J is TRBJ2-5; D is possibly TRBD2 (5 bases). Germline V lookup: CDR1 SGHDN, CDR2 FVKESK. Trimming shortened V by 3 bases and J by 2 bases, and 7 bases separated the two germline ends. The CDR3 sequence is 13 residues long. Written as DNA, the CDR3 is TGTGCCAGCAGCCAGCGAGGGCAAGAGACCCAGTACTTC. Its translation is CASSQRGQETQYF.

The V call is TRBV12-3 or TRBV12-4, the J call TRBJ1-6; 8 nucleotides agree with TRBD1. After removal of 8 bases from V and 8 bases from J, the junction contained 8 bases not matched to a gene. The CDR3 is made up of 14 amino acids. CDR3 coding DNA: TGTGCCAGCGCCCAGACAGGGGCGTATTCACCCCTCCACTTT. As protein: CASAQTGAYSPLHF.

CDR3 region: CASSQGGAGDEAFF. For the CDR3, the DNA is TGTGCCAGCAGCCAAGGGGGGGCGGGGGATGAAGCTTTCTTT. This sequence joins TRBV3-1 and TRBJ1-1; possible D gene TRBD1, 6 bases. CDR3 length equals 14 residues. Germline lookup yields CDR1 LGHDT and CDR2 YNNKEL (reference sequence). The germline V and J ends were trimmed by 1 base and 7 bases, with 13 bases remaining between them. The full variable domain, completed using reference TRBV3-1 and TRBJ1-1, is DTAVSQTPKYLVTQMGNDKSIKCEQNLGHDTMYWYKQDSKKFLKIMFSYNNKELIINETVPNRFSPKSPDKAHLNLHINSLELGDSAVYFCASSQGGAGDEAFFGQGTRLTVV.

This clonotype showed up just once. CDR3: CSASGPGRQYNEQFF. The CDR3 DNA sequence: TGCAGTGCTAGTGGGCCAGGTAGACAGTACAATGAGCAGTTCTTC. This sequence joins TRBV20-1 and TRBJ2-1, with TRBD1 as a possible D gene (5 bases). This CDR3 is built from 15 residues. Germline V gene sequence: CDR1 DFQATT, CDR2 SNEGSKA (reference sequence). The V end lost 3 bases, the J end lost 4 bases, and 16 bases lay between the germline ends.

V gene TRBV20-1 combines with J gene TRBJ2-7; TRBD1 might be the D (5 bases). V was clipped by 0 bases and J by 7 bases, with 16 bases between them. CDR3 length: 14 residues. Per the germline V gene, CDR1 is DFQATT and CDR2 is SNEGSKA (reference sequence). CDR3 coding DNA: TGCAGTGCTAGAGATGCCAGGGCCACTGAAGAGCAGTACTTC. Translated, it gives CSARDARATEEQYF.

The chain uses TRBV28 and TRBJ1-1; D is perhaps TRBD1 (5 bases). The germline V and J ends were trimmed by 10 bases and 3 bases, with 15 bases remaining between them. This CDR3 region has 13 residues. Germline V gene lookup returns CDR1 MDHEN and CDR2 SYDVKM. The CDR3 here is CAMQSGGDTEAFF. The CDR3 nucleotides are TGTGCCATGCAGTCTGGGGGGGACACTGAAGCTTTCTTT.